Listed below are T cell receptor beta chains from one sample, sequenced in a study of T cells in localized non-small cell lung cancer. Generated by immunoSEQ multiplex PCR, the TCRdb table keeps only in-frame clones and is missing some. This table holds about 1,700 clones, less than 30% found once. The source material was normal lung tissue next to the tumor, sampled before any cancer treatment. These receptors originate from a female donor older than 55 with stage I lung adenocarcinoma. Both conserved end residues are part of each CDR3. D genes are given only for firm matches. Only part of the rows carry a size: once, few, many, or a class if the clone is expanded.

. 11 TRBJ2-7 few TRBV30 TGTGCCTGGAGTCCGTCCTACGAGCAGTACTTC CAWSPSYEQYF
. 14 TRBJ1-1 . TRBV5-1 TGCGCCAGCAGCTTGGCCGGGGGAGGCACTGAAGCTTTCTTT CASSLAGGGTEAFF
. 13 TRBJ2-5 . TRBV19 TGTGCCAGTAGTCGACGGGGAGATGAGACCCAGTACTTC CASSRRGDETQYF
. 18 TRBJ2-2 . TRBV11-3 TGTGCCAGCAGCCGCCGGTTCTCTGGGGACTCCAAACCACGGGAGCTGTTTTTT CASSRRFSGDSKPRELFF
. 14 TRBJ2-5 . TRBV5-1 TGCGCCAGCAGCTTGTTTCGATCCCAAGAGACCCAGTACTTC CASSLFRSQETQYF
TRBD2 17 TRBJ2-3 . TRBV16 TGTGCCAGCAGCCCGTCCCGACTAGCAGCAAGCACAGATACGCAGTATTTT CASSPSRLAASTDTQYF
. 16 TRBJ2-7 few TRBV6-8 TGTGCCATCTTACGCGCGCAGGGGGGCCTATCAGGCGAGCAGTACTTC CAILRAQGGLSGEQYF
. 14 TRBJ2-2 medium-sized TRBV6-8 TGTGCCAGCAGATACCAGGGGAACACCGGGGAGCTGTTTTTT CASRYQGNTGELFF
. 13 TRBJ2-5 . TRBV18 TGTGCCAGCTCTCTAGGGGGATTTGAGACCCAGTACTTC CASSLGGFETQYF
. 15 TRBJ1-6 few TRBV28 TGTGCCAGCAGTTACACCGGGGGCCTTAATTCACCCCTCCACTTT CASSYTGGLNSPLHF